A single TCR beta chain is shown here with its context. This clone has at least ten counts. Its antigen is not yet known. The read falls 3 residues short of the CDR3 end, and the missing part is taken from the germline J gene. Counted from cysteine to phenylalanine, this CDR3 has 14 amino acids. The DNA shown is the part of the CDR3 that was read: 33 bases, in frame from base 1. V loses 2 bases of germline sequence and J loses 3 bases, and the interval between the two ends is 12 bases. Via the germline V gene, CDR1 is SGHDT and CDR2 YYEEEE. Predominantly Caucasian heritage was noted among both the CVID patients and the healthy controls. Heparinized peripheral whole blood samples of about 4.5 to 9 ml were collected from each donor. TCRbeta CDR3 repertoires were sequenced from genomic DNA of adults with common variable immune deficiency (CVID) and healthy adult controls. A total of 22 healthy adult volunteers (around 12 female and 10 or so male; age range about 20 to 70 years, mean age about 35) were included in the control group. Diluted blood was density-centrifuged over Hypaque 1077 or Ficoll-Paque to isolate peripheral blood mononuclear cells. Genomic DNA was obtained from unsorted mononuclear cells using either Qiagen column purification or a centrifugation-based method.

The record originates from a study of T cell clonality in common variable immunodeficiency (dated by TCRdb to between 2015 and 2017). Points the paper makes about the study in general: Increased TCRbeta clonality was found in CVID subjects compared with healthy controls (t-test p = 0.018), with the increase being most characteristic of about a third of subjects. Correlations between repertoire features and clinical complications were limited by patient heterogeneity within the CVID cohort. CVID TCRbeta sequences reportedly showed fewer deletions and N-nucleotide insertions and lacked highly modified clones with 13 or more V deletions. CVID subjects shared fewer TCRbeta clones with each other than healthy controls did (p < 0.0001). Even though DNA input was equal, the average per sample came to 82,000 or so unique sequences for controls compared with around 33,000 for CVID samples. The authors noted that sequencing repertoires of T cell subpopulations would be needed to clarify what caused the increased clonality in CVID.

For sequencing, equivalent amounts of genomic DNA were input from CVID and control samples. For every sample, a 60 bp segment covering the rearranged TCRbeta CDR3 region was amplified and then sequenced. TCRbeta amplification used the immunoSEQ assay, a bias-corrected multiplex PCR with high-throughput sequencing. As for how the authors treated the data: Every unique nucleotide sequence counted as a clone and was annotated with V, D and J genes, copy number and frequency. Sequences were labeled productive if in frame, and non-productive if out of frame or containing stop codons. Clonality was calculated from Shannon's entropy as previously described. Mean CDR3 Kyte-Doolittle hydropathy was derived from the predicted amino acid sequences of productive clones. Using the R hclust function, scaled V gene usage was clustered hierarchically with Manhattan distance and complete linkage. Sharing of clones by CDR3 amino acid sequence was evaluated by resampling 12 repertoires per group over 100 rounds. Repertoires were searched for approximately 70 published EBV-specific and about 240 published CMV-specific TCRbeta sequences. Analysis left out two CVID samples that produced under 10,000 sequences, so 40 to 50 CVID repertoires remained. Here the immuneACCESS table is served through TCRdb, limited to in-frame sequences with V and J called. Missing clones are a known gap in these copies; in checked studies unresolved V genes cover under half, and the rest lacks a known reason. V and J calls and clone size are copied from that table; D and trimming were computed from the DNA. For this sample, about 81,000 clones appear and none is a singleton. The ten largest clones represent around 0.87% of the sample.

Sequencing used peripheral blood mononuclear cells. The chain joins TRBV5-6 to TRBJ2-7; the D gene is possibly TRBD1, with 5 bases matching. This TCR came from a person aged 18 to 70 in good health. Partial CDR3 DNA: TGTGCCAGCAGCTTTTTACAGGATTTCTACGAG. This gives the protein CASSFLQDFYE. The whole CDR3 protein reads CASSFLQDFYEQYF.